This T cell receptor beta chain was sequenced in a study of CD8 T cells in ankylosing spondylitis. Study observations and caveats: Characteristic, it appeared, of ankylosing spondylitis blood was a TCR beta motif of eight highly homologous variants. Before this, some motif variants had been reported in reactive arthritis synovial fluid and blood.

Remarks on this clonotype: Its antigen is currently unknown.

This CDR3 region has 15 residues. From germline, CDR1 is SGHTA and CDR2 FQGNSA. The V and J ends lost 5 bases and 2 bases, in that order; junction bases with no gene match: 7. One entry per CDR3 protein, called by TCRdb with MiXCR from the 5' RACE reads. The sample gives about 540,000 distinct CDR3 sequences, over 9.5% of which show up once; approximately 6.2% is in the top ten. The source material was blood, either unsorted or a sorted T cell fraction (not recorded which). This chain connects TRBV7-2 to TRBJ2-7; 9 nucleotides agree with TRBD1. This sequence was found in a male donor with ankylosing spondylitis. The CDR3 region is CASSAGTGSPYEQYF. DNA of the CDR3: TGTGCCAGCAGCGCCGGGACAGGGTCCCCCTACGAGCAGTACTTC.